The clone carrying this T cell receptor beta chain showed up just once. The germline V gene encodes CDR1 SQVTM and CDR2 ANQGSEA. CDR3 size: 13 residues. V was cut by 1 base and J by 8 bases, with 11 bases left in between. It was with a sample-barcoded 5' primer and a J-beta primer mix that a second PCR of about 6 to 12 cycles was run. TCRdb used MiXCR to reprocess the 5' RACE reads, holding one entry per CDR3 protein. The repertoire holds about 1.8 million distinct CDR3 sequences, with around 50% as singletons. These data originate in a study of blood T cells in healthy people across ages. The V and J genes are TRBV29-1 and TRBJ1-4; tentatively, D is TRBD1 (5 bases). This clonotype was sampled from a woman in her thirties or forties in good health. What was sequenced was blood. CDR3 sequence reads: CSVEVAGYEKLFF. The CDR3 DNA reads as TGCAGCGTTGAAGTCGCAGGGTACGAAAAACTGTTTTTT.